This TCR beta chain was sequenced in a study of T cell changes during pregnancy in multiple sclerosis (dated by TCRdb to the late 2010s). Background for the entire study: In women with multiple sclerosis, the researchers looked at how the T cell repertoire shifted as pregnancy progressed.

There are 13 amino acids in the CDR3, from cysteine to phenylalanine inclusive. The sequence is cut down to CDR3 DNA, 39 bases in frame from base 1. V was cut back by 4 bases and J by 8 bases, leaving a gap of 15 bases between them. Sequences SGHRS (CDR1) and YFSETQ (CDR2) are obtained from the germline V gene. Points on this clone: This clone's antigen is unknown. No much larger clone is present one base from it, and per-base qualities are unavailable.

The library came from the immunoSEQ multiplex PCR assay. TCRdb carries this immuneACCESS record with in-frame sequences only. Its versions omit some clonotypes, under half of them owing to an unresolved V gene in the studies checked, with the rest unexplained. The sample data list approximately 35,000 clones, and about nine tenths of these were observed just once. The ten largest clones add up to approximately 2.8% of the sample. The chain was built from TRBV5-1 and TRBJ1-1; D gene: possibly TRBD1, on 5 matching bases. The material was CD4+ T cells from peripheral blood mononuclear cells, obtained in the third trimester of pregnancy. This TCR was sampled from a female donor in good health, enrolled as a control in a pregnancy study. Read as DNA, the sequence is TGCGCCAGCAGCGGGGGGGGTCAGGGAGAAGCTTTCTTT. It codes for CASSGGGQGEAFF.